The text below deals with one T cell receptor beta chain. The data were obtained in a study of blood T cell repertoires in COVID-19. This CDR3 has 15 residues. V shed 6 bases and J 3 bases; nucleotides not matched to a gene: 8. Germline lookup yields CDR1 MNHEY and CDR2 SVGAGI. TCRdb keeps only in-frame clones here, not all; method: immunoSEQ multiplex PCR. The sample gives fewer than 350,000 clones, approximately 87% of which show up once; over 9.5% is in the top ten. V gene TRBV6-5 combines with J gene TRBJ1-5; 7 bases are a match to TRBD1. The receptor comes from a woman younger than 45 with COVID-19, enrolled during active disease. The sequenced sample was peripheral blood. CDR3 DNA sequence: TGTGCCAGCAGGGACGACAGGGCCCCCAATCAGCCCCAGCATTTT. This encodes CASRDDRAPNQPQHF.